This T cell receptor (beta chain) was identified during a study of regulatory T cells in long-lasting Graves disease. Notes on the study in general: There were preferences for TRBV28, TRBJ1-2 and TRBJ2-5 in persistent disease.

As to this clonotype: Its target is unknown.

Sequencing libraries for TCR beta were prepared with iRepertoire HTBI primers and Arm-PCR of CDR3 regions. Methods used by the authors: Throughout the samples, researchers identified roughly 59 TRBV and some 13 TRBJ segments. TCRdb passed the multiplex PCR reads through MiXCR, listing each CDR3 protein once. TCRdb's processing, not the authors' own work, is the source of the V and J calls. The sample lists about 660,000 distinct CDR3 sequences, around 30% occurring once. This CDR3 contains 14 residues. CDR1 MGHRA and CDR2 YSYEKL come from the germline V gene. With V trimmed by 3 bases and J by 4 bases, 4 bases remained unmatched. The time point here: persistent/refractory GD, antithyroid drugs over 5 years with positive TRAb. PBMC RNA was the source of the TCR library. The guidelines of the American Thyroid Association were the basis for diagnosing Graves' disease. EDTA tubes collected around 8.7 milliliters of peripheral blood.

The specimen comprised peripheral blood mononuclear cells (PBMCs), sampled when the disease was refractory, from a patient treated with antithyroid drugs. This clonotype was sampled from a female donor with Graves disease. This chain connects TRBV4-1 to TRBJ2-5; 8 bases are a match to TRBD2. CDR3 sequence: CASSQGLVGETQYF. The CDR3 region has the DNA TGCGCCAGCAGCCAGGGACTAGTCGGAGAGACCCAGTACTTC.